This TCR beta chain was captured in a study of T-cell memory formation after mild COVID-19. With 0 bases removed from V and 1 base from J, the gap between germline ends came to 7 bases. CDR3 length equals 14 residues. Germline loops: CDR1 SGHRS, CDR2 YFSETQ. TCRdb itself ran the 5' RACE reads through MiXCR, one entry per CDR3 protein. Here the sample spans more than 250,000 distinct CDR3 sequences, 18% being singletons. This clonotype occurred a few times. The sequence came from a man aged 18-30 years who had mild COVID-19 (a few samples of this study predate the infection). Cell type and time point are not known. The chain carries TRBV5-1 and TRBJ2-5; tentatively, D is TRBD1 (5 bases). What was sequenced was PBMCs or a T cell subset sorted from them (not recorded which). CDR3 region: CASSLGQSQETQYF. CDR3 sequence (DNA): TGCGCCAGCAGCTTGGGACAGAGCCAAGAGACCCAGTACTTC.